This T cell receptor beta chain was sequenced in a study of blood T cell repertoires in COVID-19. Study at large: Both acute and convalescent COVID-19 samples were obtained from the United States, Italy and Spain. Sample material is recorded as cDNA or gDNA derived from T cells, B-cell-depleted T cells, or PBMCs.

This CDR3 is built from 15 residues. Trimming removed 2 bases at V and 4 bases at J, with 13 bases between. Germline CDR1 reads SGHNT; CDR2 reads YYREEE (reference sequence). In the authors' workflow: How many nucleated cells were present was estimated from reference gene primer amplification. Sequenced by immunoSEQ multiplex PCR; TCRdb stores in-frame clones only, minus some. The DNA gave D and trimming, while V, J and clone size come from that table. The table records 150,000 to 180,000 clones, about 88% of them present only once. The V call is TRBV5-4, the J call TRBJ2-1; D may be TRBD2 (7 bases). The sequence was obtained from a woman in her 70s with acute or convalescent COVID-19. Specimen: peripheral blood. For the CDR3, the DNA is TGTGCCAGCAGCTTCGGCGGGGGCCTATACAATGAGCAGTTCTTC. Its protein product is CASSFGGGLYNEQFF.